This is a list of T cell receptor beta chains from one sample in a study of blood T cell repertoires in COVID-19. Repertoires were generated with immunoSEQ multiplex PCR, while TCRdb's copy carries only in-frame clones and drops some. The repertoire has about 150,000 clones, just under 85% of them found once; the top ten carry around 3.7%. Sequences were obtained from PBMCs or T cells enriched from blood (not recorded which). Every receptor here comes from a woman between 50 and 59 years old with acute COVID-19. CDR3s include the opening cysteine and the closing phenylalanine or tryptophan. The order of the fields is CDR3 length, J gene, V gene, D gene, clone size, CDR3 protein, CDR3 DNA. A D gene is named only where the DNA matches it firmly. Some rows mark clone size as missing; the rest say once, few, many or name a class of expanded clone.

14 | TRBJ2-5 | TRBV7-9 | NA | NA | CASSLNSGQETQYF | TGTGCCAGCAGCTTGAATAGCGGACAAGAGACCCAGTACTTC
12 | TRBJ1-4 | TRBV12-3/TRBV12-4 | NA | NA | CASRQGNEKLFF | TGTGCCAGCAGACAGGGAAATGAAAAACTGTTTTTT
16 | TRBJ2-3 | TRBV6-6 | TRBD2 | NA | CASSPWTSGRGDTQYF | TGTGCCAGCAGCCCTTGGACTAGCGGGAGGGGAGATACGCAGTATTTT
16 | TRBJ2-5 | TRBV2 | TRBD2 | once | CASSEAVGGDGETQYF | TGTGCCAGCAGTGAAGCGGTGGGAGGGGACGGGGAGACCCAGTACTTC
17 | TRBJ2-7 | TRBV4-1 | TRBD2 | NA | CASSQGLAGGGGYEQYF | TGCGCCAGCAGCCAGGGACTAGCGGGAGGGGGCGGCTACGAGCAGTACTTC
14 | TRBJ2-7 | TRBV6-6 | TRBD2 | NA | CASSYLVAGGEQYF | TGTGCCAGCAGTTACCTAGTAGCGGGAGGCGAGCAGTACTTC
15 | TRBJ2-2 | TRBV21-1 | NA | NA | CASNPGGPNTGELFF | TGTGCCAGCAACCCGGGGGGGCCAAACACCGGGGAGCTGTTTTTT
15 | TRBJ2-1 | TRBV19 | NA | NA | CASSVSSAPYNEQFF | TGTGCCAGTAGCGTCTCTAGCGCACCTTACAATGAGCAGTTCTTC
12 | TRBJ2-1 | TRBV5-8 | NA | NA | CASSLAQREQFF | TGTGCCAGCAGCTTGGCACAAAGAGAGCAGTTCTTC
17 | TRBJ2-7 | TRBV4-1 | TRBD2 | NA | CASSQERVAGGSYEQYF | TGCGCCAGCAGCCAAGAACGCGTAGCGGGAGGGTCGTACGAGCAGTACTTC
17 | TRBJ1-2 | TRBV9 | TRBD1 | NA | CASSENSGTGTNYGYTF | TGTGCCAGCAGCGAGAATTCCGGGACAGGGACCAACTATGGCTACACCTTC
16 | TRBJ1-1 | TRBV15 | NA | NA | CATSRGVGVGGTEAFF | TGTGCCACCAGCAGAGGGGTAGGAGTGGGGGGCACTGAAGCTTTCTTT
15 | TRBJ2-1 | TRBV28 | TRBD2 | NA | CASRGLAGGHNEQFF | TGTGCCAGCAGGGGACTAGCGGGAGGGCACAATGAGCAGTTCTTC
13 | TRBJ2-7 | TRBV18 | NA | NA | CASSPAETYEQYF | TGTGCCAGCTCACCAGCGGAGACCTACGAGCAGTACTTC
15 | TRBJ2-7 | TRBV7-9 | TRBD1 | few | CASSLEGTGGYEQYF | TGTGCCAGCAGTCTAGAGGGGACAGGGGGCTACGAGCAGTACTTC
14 | TRBJ2-3 | TRBV7-8 | TRBD2 | once | CASSLTSGLDTQYF | TGTGCCAGCAGCTTGACTAGCGGGTTGGATACGCAGTATTTT
15 | TRBJ2-1 | TRBV25-1 | TRBD2 | NA | CASSGRESSYNEQFF | TGTGCCAGCAGTGGGCGGGAGTCTTCCTACAATGAGCAGTTCTTC
15 | TRBJ1-1 | TRBV11-3 | NA | NA | CASSLGSEGYAEAFF | TGTGCCAGCAGCTTAGGTTCCGAGGGCTACGCTGAAGCTTTCTTT
15 | TRBJ2-3 | TRBV30 | NA | NA | CAWSVGPAGVDTQYF | TGTGCCTGGAGTGTAGGGCCGGCCGGGGTGGATACGCAGTATTTT
17 | TRBJ1-4 | TRBV5-8 | TRBD1 | NA | CASSPGRGHLSNEKLFF | TGTGCCAGCAGCCCGGGCAGGGGGCATCTTAGTAATGAAAAACTGTTTTTT
15 | TRBJ2-6 | TRBV7-3 | NA | NA | CASSPTGSGANVLTF | TGTGCCAGCAGCCCGACAGGATCTGGGGCCAACGTCCTGACTTTC
16 | TRBJ2-7 | TRBV7-9 | TRBD1 | NA | CASSILTGAVTYEQYF | TGTGCCAGCAGTATCTTGACAGGGGCCGTGACCTACGAGCAGTACTTC
15 | TRBJ2-1 | TRBV5-1 | TRBD2 | few | CATRGGGSGYNEQFF | TGCGCCACCCGGGGGGGCGGGAGTGGCTACAATGAGCAGTTCTTC
15 | TRBJ2-7 | TRBV11-2 | NA | NA | CASSLTRTAPAEQYF | TGTGCCAGCAGCTTAACCCGGACAGCTCCTGCCGAGCAGTACTTC
13 | TRBJ2-5 | TRBV30 | NA | NA | CAWNVGGPETQYF | TGTGCCTGGAACGTCGGGGGGCCTGAGACCCAGTACTTC
14 | TRBJ1-2 | TRBV24-1 | NA | NA | CATSDRSGVYGYTF | TGTGCCACCAGTGACCGTTCAGGGGTATATGGCTACACCTTC
12 | TRBJ2-3 | TRBV6-5 | NA | NA | CASSRPPDTQYF | TGTGCCAGCAGTCGTCCCCCAGATACGCAGTATTTT
15 | TRBJ2-7 | TRBV5-1 | TRBD1 | NA | CASSPWTGLPGEQYF | TGCGCCAGCAGCCCTTGGACAGGATTGCCCGGCGAGCAGTACTTC
23 | TRBJ2-1 | TRBV9 | NA | NA | CASSVGAARRAHERRNSYNEQFF | TGTGCCAGCAGCGTAGGGGCTGCTCGCAGGGCTCACGAGCGTCGAAACTCCTACAATGAGCAGTTCTTC
15 | TRBJ1-3 | TRBV7-9 | NA | NA | CASSSPEQGVNTIYF | TGTGCCAGCAGCTCCCCAGAACAGGGTGTGAACACCATATATTTT
17 | TRBJ1-2 | TRBV7-2 | NA | NA | CASSLTTRPGQGYGYTF | TGTGCCAGCAGTCTCACCACCAGGCCAGGACAAGGGTATGGCTACACCTTC
15 | TRBJ1-4 | TRBV7-8 | TRBD1 | NA | CASSLVQGTDEKLFF | TGTGCCAGCAGCTTAGTACAGGGGACGGATGAAAAACTGTTTTTT
17 | TRBJ2-5 | TRBV28 | TRBD2 | NA | CASSFDSLAGFMETQYF | TGTGCCAGCAGTTTTGATTCGCTAGCGGGATTCATGGAGACCCAGTACTTC
15 | TRBJ1-6 | TRBV27 | TRBD1 | NA | CASSPGQGMNSPLHF | TGTGCCAGCAGTCCAGGACAGGGGATGAATTCACCCCTCCACTTT
15 | TRBJ1-2 | TRBV4-1 | TRBD1 | NA | CASSPWTGGAGGYTF | TGCGCCAGCAGCCCCTGGACAGGGGGCGCGGGGGGCTACACCTTC
17 | TRBJ1-4 | TRBV7-8 | NA | NA | CASSRLPETGSNEKLFF | TGTGCCAGCAGCCGCTTGCCGGAGACAGGCTCAAATGAAAAACTGTTTTTT
14 | TRBJ1-2 | TRBV7-2 | NA | once | CASSPRTGTYGYTF | TGTGCCAGCAGCCCGCGAACAGGGACCTATGGCTACACCTTC
16 | TRBJ2-3 | TRBV24-1 | TRBD2 | once | CATSDPGLASTDTQYF | TGTGCCACCAGTGATCCCGGACTAGCGAGCACAGATACGCAGTATTTT
12 | TRBJ1-2 | TRBV30 | NA | NA | CAWSRWGRGYTF | TGTGCCTGGAGTAGGTGGGGGCGAGGCTACACCTTC
14 | TRBJ2-1 | TRBV11-2 | NA | few | CASSLSGPYNEQFF | TGTGCCAGCAGCTTAAGCGGACCTTACAATGAGCAGTTCTTC
15 | TRBJ1-1 | TRBV6-5 | TRBD1 | NA | CASRADRVVSTEAFF | TGTGCCAGCAGAGCAGACAGGGTGGTCTCCACTGAAGCTTTCTTT
12 | TRBJ1-1 | TRBV12-3/TRBV12-4 | NA | NA | CASSWRRTEAFF | TGTGCCAGCAGCTGGAGGCGGACTGAAGCTTTCTTT
15 | TRBJ2-7 | TRBV27 | TRBD1 | NA | CASSSIGTGNYEQYF | TGTGCCAGCAGCTCTATTGGGACAGGTAACTACGAGCAGTACTTC
15 | TRBJ2-1 | TRBV19 | NA | NA | CASMERTNSYNEQFF | TGTGCCAGTATGGAAAGGACTAACTCCTACAATGAGCAGTTCTTC
12 | TRBJ2-7 | TRBV19 | NA | NA | CASSRPGYEQYF | TGTGCCAGTAGCCGACCGGGGTACGAGCAGTACTTC
16 | TRBJ2-3 | TRBV24-1 | NA | NA | CATSDLPEGGIHTQYF | TGTGCCACCAGTGATTTGCCGGAGGGCGGGATACATACGCAGTATTTT